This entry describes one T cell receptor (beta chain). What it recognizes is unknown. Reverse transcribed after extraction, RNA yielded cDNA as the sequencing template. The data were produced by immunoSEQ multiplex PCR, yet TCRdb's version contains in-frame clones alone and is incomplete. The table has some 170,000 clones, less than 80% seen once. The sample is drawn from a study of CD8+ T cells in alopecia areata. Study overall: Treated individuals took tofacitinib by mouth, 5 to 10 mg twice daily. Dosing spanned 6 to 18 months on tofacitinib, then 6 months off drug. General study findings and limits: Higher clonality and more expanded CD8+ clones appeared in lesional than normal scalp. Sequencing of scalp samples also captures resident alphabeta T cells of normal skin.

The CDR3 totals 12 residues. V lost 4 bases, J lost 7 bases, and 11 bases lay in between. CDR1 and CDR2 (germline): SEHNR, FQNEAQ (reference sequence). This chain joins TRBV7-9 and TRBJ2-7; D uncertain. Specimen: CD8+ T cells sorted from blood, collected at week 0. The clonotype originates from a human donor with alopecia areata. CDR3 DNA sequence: TGTGCCAGCAGCTACCCCTACAGAGAGCAGTACTTC. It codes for CASSYPYREQYF.